The 2 T cell receptor beta chains presented below share a single source sample, sequenced in a study of response to subunit inactivated influenza vaccine. In TCRdb, the RT-PCR reads were re-called with MiXCR into one record per CDR3 protein. The data contain about 540,000 distinct CDR3 sequences, under 30% of them singletons. A further study also used this sample, focusing on T cells expressing NK-cell markers. That paper states: The authors generated TCR beta cDNA through 5'RACE template switching with UMIs.

Sequencing was performed on CD4+ T cells sorted from PBMCs, taken 12 days after vaccination. The source is a man aged 45-60 years who received an inactivated influenza vaccine.

J is TRBJ2-2 and V is TRBV9; D call uncertain. This CDR3 is 12 amino acids long. CDR1 and CDR2 (germline): SGDLS, YYNGEE. Deletions cut 6 bases from V and 3 bases from J, with 6 bases between. The CDR3 sequence: CASNTYTGELFF. CDR3 bases: TGTGCCAGCAATACCTACACCGGGGAGCTGTTTTTT. Supplemented by reference TRBV9 and TRBJ2-2, the full variable domain reads DSGVTQTPKHLITATGQRVTLRCSPRSGDLSVYWYQQSLDQGLQFLIQYYNGEERAKGNILERFSAQQFPDLHSELNLSSLELGDSALYFCASNTYTGELFFGEGSRLTVL.

The chain links TRBV9 to TRBJ2-7; no firm D call. CDR1 and CDR2 from the germline V gene are SGDLS and YYNGEE. The CDR3 contains 15 residues. Trimming stripped 1 base from V and 0 bases from J, with 11 bases between. The CDR3 region is CASSVSPASSYEQYF. CDR3 coding DNA: TGTGCCAGCAGCGTAAGTCCAGCGAGCTCCTACGAGCAGTACTTC.